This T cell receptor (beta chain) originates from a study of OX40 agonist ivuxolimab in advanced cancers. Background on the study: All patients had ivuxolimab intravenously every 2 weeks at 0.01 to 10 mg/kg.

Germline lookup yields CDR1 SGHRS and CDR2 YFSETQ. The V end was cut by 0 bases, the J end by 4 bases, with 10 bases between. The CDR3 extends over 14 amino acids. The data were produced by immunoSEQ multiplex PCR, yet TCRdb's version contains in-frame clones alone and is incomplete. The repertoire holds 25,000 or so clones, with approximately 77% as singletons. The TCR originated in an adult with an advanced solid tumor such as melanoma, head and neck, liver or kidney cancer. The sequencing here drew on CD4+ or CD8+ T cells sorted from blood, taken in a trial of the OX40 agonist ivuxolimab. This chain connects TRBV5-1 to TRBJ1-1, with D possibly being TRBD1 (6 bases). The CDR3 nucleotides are TGCGCCAGCAGCTTGGAGACGGGGGCCACTGAAGCTTTCTTT. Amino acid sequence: CASSLETGATEAFF.